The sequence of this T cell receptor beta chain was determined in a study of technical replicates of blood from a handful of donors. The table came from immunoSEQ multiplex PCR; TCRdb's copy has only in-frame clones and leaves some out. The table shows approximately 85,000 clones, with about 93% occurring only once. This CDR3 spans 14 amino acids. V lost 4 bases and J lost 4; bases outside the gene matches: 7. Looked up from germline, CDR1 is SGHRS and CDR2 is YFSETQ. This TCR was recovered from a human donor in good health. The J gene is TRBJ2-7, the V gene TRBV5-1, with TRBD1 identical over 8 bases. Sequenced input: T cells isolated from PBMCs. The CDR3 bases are TGCGCCAGCAGCCCCCAGGGGGCTTCGTACGAGCAGTACTTC. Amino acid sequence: CASSPQGASYEQYF.